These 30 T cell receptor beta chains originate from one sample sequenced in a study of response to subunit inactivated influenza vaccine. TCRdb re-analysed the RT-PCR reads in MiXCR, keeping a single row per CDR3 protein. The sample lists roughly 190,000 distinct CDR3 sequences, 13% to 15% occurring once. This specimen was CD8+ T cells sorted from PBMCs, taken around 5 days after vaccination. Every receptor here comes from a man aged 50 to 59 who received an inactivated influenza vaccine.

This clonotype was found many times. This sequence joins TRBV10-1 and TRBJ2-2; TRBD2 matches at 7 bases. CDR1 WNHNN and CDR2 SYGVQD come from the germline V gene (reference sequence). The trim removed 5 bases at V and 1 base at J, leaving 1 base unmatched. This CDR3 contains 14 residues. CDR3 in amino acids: CASSSGENTGELFF. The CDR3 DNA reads TGCGCCAGCAGTAGCGGGGAGAACACCGGGGAGCTGTTTTTT.

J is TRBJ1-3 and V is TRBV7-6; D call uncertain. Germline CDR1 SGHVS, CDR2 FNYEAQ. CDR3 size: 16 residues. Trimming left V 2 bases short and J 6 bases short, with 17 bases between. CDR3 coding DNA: TGTGCCAGCAGCTTAAATTGGGGTATTAGCAAAAACACCATATATTTT. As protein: CASSLNWGISKNTIYF.

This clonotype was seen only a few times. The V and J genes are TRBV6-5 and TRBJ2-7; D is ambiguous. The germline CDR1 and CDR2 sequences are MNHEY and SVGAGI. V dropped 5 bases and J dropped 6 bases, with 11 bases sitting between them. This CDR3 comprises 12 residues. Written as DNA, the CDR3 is TGTGCCAGCAGTCGCGCTGGGATCGAGCAGTACTTC. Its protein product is CASSRAGIEQYF.

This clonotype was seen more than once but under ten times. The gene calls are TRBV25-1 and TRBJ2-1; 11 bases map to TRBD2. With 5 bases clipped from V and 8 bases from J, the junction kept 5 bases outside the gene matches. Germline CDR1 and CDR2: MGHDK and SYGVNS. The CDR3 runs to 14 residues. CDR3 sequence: CASSLAGGRYEQFF. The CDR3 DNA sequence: TGTGCCAGCAGTTTAGCGGGAGGGCGGTATGAGCAGTTCTTC.

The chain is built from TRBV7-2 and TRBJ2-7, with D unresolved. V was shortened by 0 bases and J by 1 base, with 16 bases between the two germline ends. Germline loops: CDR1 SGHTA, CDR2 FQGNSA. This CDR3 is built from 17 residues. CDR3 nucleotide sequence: TGTGCCAGCAGCTTAGCGGGCACAATACTAAATTCCTACGAGCAGTACTTC. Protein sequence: CASSLAGTILNSYEQYF.

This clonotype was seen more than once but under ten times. CDR3 nucleotides: TGTGCCAGCAGCCAAGACTCAATGAAACTAGCCAAAAACATTCAGTACTTC. Protein product: CASSQDSMKLAKNIQYF. V is TRBV3-1 and J is TRBJ2-4; D uncertain. Deletions cut 0 bases from V and 0 bases from J, with 12 bases between. Germline CDR1 reads LGHDT; CDR2 reads YNNKEL (reference sequence). This CDR3 is built from 17 residues.

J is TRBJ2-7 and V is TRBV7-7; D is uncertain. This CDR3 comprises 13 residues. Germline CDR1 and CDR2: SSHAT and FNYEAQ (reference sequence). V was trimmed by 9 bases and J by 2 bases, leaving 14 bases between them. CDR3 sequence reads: CARSPVGPYEQYF. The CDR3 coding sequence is TGTGCCAGGAGCCCAGTCGGGCCCTACGAGCAGTACTTC.

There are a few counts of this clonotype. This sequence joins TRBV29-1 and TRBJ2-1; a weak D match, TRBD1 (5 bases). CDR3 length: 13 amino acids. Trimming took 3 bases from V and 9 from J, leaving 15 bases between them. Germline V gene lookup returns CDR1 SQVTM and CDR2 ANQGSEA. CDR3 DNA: TGCAGCGTTGATGTGACAGTTGGTGGTGAGCAGTTCTTC. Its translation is CSVDVTVGGEQFF.

This chain's CDR3 is CSARTLTEVIPFF. The DNA for the CDR3 is TGCAGTGCTAGGACCCTGACAGAAGTTATCCCGTTCTTC. The chain combines TRBV20-1 with TRBJ2-1; a weak D match, TRBD1 (5 bases). This CDR3 region has 13 residues. The V gene's germline CDR1 is DFQATT and CDR2 SNEGSKA (reference sequence). V lost 3 bases to trimming and J lost 15 bases, with 21 bases between them.

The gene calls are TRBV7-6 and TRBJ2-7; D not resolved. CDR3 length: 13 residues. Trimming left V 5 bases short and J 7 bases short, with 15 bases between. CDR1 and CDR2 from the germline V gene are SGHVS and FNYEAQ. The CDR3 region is CASSPRGVTEQYF. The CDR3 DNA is TGTGCCAGCAGCCCCCGCGGTGTCACAGAGCAGTACTTC. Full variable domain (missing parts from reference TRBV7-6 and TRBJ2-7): GAGVSQSPRYKVTKRGQDVALRCDPISGHVSLYWYRQALGQGPEFLTYFNYEAQQDKSGLPNDRFSAERPEGSISTLTIQRTEQRDSAMYRCASSPRGVTEQYFGPGTRLTVT.

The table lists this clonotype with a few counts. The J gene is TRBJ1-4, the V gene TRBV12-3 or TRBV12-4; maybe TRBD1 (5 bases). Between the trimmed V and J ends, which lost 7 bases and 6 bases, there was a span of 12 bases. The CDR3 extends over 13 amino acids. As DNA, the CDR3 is TGTGCCAGCAACCCGGGGCCACATGAAAAACTGTTTTTT. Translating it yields CASNPGPHEKLFF.

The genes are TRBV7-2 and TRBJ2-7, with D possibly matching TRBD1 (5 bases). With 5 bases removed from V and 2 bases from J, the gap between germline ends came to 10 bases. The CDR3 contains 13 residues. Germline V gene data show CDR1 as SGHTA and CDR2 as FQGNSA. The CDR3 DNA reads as TGTGCCAGCAGCCCGTGGGGCGCCTACGAGCAGTACTTC. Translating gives CASSPWGAYEQYF. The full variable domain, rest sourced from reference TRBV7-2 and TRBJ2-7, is GAGVSQSPSNKVTEKGKDVELRCDPISGHTALYWYRQSLGQGLEFLIYFQGNSAPDKSGLPSDRFSAERTGGSVSTLTIQRTQQEDSAVYLCASSPWGAYEQYFGPGTRLTVT.

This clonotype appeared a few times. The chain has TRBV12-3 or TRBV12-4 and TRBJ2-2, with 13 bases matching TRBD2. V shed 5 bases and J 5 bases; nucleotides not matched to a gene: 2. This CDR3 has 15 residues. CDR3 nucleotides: TGTGCCAGCAGTCCGACTAGCGGGGGGACCGGGGAGCTGTTTTTT. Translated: CASSPTSGGTGELFF.

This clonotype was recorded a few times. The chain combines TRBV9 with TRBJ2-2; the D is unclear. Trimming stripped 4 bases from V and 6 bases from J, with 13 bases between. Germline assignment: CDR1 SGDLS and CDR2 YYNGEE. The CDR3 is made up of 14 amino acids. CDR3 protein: CASSWADPPGELFF. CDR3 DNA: TGTGCCAGCAGCTGGGCAGACCCACCCGGGGAGCTGTTTTTT. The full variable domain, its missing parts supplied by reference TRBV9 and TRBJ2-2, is DSGVTQTPKHLITATGQRVTLRCSPRSGDLSVYWYQQSLDQGLQFLIQYYNGEERAKGNILERFSAQQFPDLHSELNLSSLELGDSALYFCASSWADPPGELFFGEGSRLTVL.

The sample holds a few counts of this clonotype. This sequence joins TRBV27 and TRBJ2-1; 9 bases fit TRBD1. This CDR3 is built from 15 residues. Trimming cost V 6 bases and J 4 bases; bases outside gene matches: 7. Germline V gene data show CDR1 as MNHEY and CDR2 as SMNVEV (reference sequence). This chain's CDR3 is CASRAGDREYNEQFF. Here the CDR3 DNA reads TGTGCCAGCAGGGCCGGGGACAGGGAGTACAATGAGCAGTTCTTC.

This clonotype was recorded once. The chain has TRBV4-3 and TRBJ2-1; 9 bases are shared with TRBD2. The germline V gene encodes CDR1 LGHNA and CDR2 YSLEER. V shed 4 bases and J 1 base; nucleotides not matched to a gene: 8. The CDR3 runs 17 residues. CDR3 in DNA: TGCGCCAGCAGCCTCATAGCGGGAGTAGGGTCCTACAATGAGCAGTTCTTC. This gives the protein CASSLIAGVGSYNEQFF.

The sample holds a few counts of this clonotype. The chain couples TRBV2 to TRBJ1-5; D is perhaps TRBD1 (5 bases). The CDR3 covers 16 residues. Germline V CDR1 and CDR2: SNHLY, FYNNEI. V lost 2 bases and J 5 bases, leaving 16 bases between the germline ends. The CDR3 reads CASSELGGRTYQPQHF. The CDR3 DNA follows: TGTGCCAGCAGTGAACTTGGGGGGAGGACGTATCAGCCCCAGCATTTT.

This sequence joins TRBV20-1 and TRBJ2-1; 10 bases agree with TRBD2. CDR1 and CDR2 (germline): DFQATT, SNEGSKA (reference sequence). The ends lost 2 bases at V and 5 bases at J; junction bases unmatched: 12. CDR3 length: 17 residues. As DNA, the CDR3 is TGCAGTGCTAGATTTACTACCGGGACTAGCGCTCACAATGAGCAGTTCTTC. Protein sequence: CSARFTTGTSAHNEQFF.

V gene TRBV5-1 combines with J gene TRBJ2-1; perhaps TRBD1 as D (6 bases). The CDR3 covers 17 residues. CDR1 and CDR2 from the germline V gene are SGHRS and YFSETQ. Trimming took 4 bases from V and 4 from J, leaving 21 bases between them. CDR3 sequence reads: CASSPRQVGLIYNEQFF. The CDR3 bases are TGCGCCAGCAGCCCCCGACAGGTGGGTTTGATTTACAATGAGCAGTTCTTC.

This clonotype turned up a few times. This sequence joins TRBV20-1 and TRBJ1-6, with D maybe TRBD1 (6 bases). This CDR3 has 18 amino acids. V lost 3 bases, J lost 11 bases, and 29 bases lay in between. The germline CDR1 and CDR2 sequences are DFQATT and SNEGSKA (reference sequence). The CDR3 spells CSASPLVARGEWDTPLHF. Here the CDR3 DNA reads TGCAGTGCTAGTCCTCTCGTGGCCAGGGGAGAATGGGATACACCCCTCCACTTT.

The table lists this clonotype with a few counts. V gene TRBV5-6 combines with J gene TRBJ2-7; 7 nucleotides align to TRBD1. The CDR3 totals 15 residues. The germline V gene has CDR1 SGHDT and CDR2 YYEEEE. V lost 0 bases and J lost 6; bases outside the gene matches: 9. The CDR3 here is CASSLDSGTAREQYF. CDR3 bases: TGTGCCAGCAGCTTGGATTCCGGGACAGCTCGCGAGCAGTACTTC.

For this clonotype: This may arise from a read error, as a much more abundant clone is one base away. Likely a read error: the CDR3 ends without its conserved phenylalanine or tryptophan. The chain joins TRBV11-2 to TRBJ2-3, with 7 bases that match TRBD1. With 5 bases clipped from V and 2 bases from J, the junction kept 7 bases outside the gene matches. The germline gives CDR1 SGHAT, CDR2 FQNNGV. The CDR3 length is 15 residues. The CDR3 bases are TGTGCCAGCAGCACTTGGGACAGAGACACAGATACGCAGTATCTT. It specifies CASSTWDRDTDTQYL.

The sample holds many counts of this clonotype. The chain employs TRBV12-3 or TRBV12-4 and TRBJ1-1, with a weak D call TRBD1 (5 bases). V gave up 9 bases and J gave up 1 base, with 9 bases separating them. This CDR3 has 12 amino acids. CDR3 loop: CASQTGNTEAFF. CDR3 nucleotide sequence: TGTGCCAGTCAAACAGGGAACACTGAAGCTTTCTTT.

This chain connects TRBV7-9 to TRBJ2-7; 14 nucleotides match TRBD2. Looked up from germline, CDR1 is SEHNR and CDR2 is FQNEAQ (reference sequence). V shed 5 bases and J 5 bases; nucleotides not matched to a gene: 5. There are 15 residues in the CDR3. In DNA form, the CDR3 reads TGTGCCAGCAGCGGAGGGACTAGCGGGAGTGACGAGCAGTACTTC. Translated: CASSGGTSGSDEQYF.

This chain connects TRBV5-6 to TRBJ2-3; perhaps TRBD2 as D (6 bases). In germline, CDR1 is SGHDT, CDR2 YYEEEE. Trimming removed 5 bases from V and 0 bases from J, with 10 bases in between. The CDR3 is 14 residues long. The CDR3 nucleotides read TGTGCCAGCAGTTCCGGGACTAGCACAGATACGCAGTATTTT. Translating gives CASSSGTSTDTQYF.

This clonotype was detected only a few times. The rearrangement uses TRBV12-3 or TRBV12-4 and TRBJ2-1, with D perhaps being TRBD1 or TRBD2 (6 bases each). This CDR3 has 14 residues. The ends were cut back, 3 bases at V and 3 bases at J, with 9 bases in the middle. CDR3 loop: CASSLGGYYNEQFF. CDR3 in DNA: TGTGCCAGCAGTTTGGGGGGCTACTACAATGAGCAGTTCTTC.

The CDR3 loop is CASSVGLYSTDTQYF. DNA for the CDR3: TGTGCCAGCAGCGTAGGGCTTTACAGCACAGATACGCAGTATTTT. The rearrangement links TRBV7-8 to TRBJ2-3, with no clear D. The germline CDR1 and CDR2 sequences are SGHVS and FQNEAQ. CDR3 length: 15 amino acids. V was clipped by 5 bases and J by 0 bases, with 12 bases between them.

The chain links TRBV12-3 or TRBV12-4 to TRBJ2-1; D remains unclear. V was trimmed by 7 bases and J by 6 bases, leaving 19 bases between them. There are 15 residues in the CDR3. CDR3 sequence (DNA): TGTGCCAGCACCCAAGTCGTAGAGTGGGGCAATGAGCAGTTCTTC. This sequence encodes CASTQVVEWGNEQFF.

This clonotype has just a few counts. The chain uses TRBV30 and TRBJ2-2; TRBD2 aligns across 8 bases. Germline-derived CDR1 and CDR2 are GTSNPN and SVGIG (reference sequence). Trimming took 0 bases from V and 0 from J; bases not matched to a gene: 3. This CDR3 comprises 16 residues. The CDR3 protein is CAWSVLAAANTGELFF. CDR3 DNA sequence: TGTGCCTGGAGTGTACTAGCGGCTGCGAACACCGGGGAGCTGTTTTTT.

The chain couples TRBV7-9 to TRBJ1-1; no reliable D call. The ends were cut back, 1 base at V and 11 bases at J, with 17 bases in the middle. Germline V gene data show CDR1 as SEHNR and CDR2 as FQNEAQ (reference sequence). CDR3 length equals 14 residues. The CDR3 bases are TGTGCCAGCAGCTTAGTAAGAGGTCCTCCCGCGGCTTTCTTT. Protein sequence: CASSLVRGPPAAFF. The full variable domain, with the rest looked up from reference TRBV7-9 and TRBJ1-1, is DTGVSQNPRHKITKRGQNVTFRCDPISEHNRLYWYRQTLGQGPEFLTYFQNEAQLEKSRLLSDRFSAERPKGSFSTLEIQRTEQGDSAMYLCASSLVRGPPAAFFGQGTRLTVV.